These T cell receptor beta chains were read from a single sample in a study of human T cells and chemical hapten exposure. TCRdb redid the calling of the RACE reads with MiXCR, one entry per CDR3 protein. The table has some 42,000 distinct CDR3 sequences, approximately 10% seen once; the top ten hold 11% to 15%. Material: whole blood, obtained in connection with sensitization to the hapten diphenylcyclopropenone (DPC). The receptors were sampled from a woman aged 25 to 39 with alopecia areata. Some clones in this sample may be carry-over from other donors' samples. CDR3s include the opening cysteine and the closing phenylalanine or tryptophan. D genes are given only for firm matches. Rows may omit the clone size; those that give it use once, few, many or a size class.

>TRBJ1-1|NA|many|TRBV29-1
CSVDGTPGVNTEAFF
TGCAGCGTTGACGGGACCCCCGGAGTTAACACTGAAGCTTTCTTT
>TRBJ2-7|NA|NA|TRBV28
CASSMSVYSGYEQYF
TGTGCCAGCAGCATGTCGGTGTACTCGGGGTACGAGCAGTACTTC
>TRBJ2-7|TRBD2|NA|TRBV28
CASSPRTSGGGVYF
TGTGCCAGCAGTCCCCGGACTAGCGGGGGGGGTGTGTACTTC
>TRBJ2-1|TRBD2|many|TRBV12-3/TRBV12-4
CASSSTTSGGAGEQFF
TGTGCCAGCAGTTCCACGACTAGCGGGGGGGCCGGTGAGCAGTTCTTC
>TRBJ2-3|NA|many|TRBV4-2
CASSQGLGRDSGPDTQYF
TGTGCCAGCAGCCAGGGTCTCGGGCGGGACTCCGGCCCAGATACGCAGTATTTT
>TRBJ2-6|NA|few|TRBV6-5
CASSYSLTRSGANVLTF
TGTGCCAGCAGTTACTCCCTTACGCGCTCTGGGGCCAACGTCCTGACTTTC
>TRBJ1-1|NA|few|TRBV12-3/TRBV12-4
CASSPRGDTEAFF
TGTGCCAGCAGTCCGAGGGGGGACACTGAAGCTTTCTTT
>TRBJ1-3|TRBD1|NA|TRBV6-6
CASSYGTAGNTIYF
TGTGCCAGCAGTTATGGGACAGCTGGAAACACCATATATTTT
>TRBJ2-4|NA|many|TRBV7-8
CASSDHMLTKNIQYF
TGTGCCAGCAGCGACCACATGCTCACCAAAAACATTCAGTACTTC
>TRBJ2-7|NA|NA|TRBV7-2
CASSPRAAYEQYF
TGTGCCAGCAGCCCACGGGCCGCCTACGAGCAGTACTTC
>TRBJ2-3|NA|NA|TRBV6-5
CASSLAGTLPDTQYF
TGTGCCAGCAGTTTGGCAGGGACCCTCCCAGATACGCAGTATTTT
>TRBJ2-7|NA|many|TRBV19
CASSIIPGQGTLEQYF
TGTGCCAGTAGTATCATACCGGGACAAGGGACCCTCGAGCAGTACTTC
>TRBJ2-7|TRBD1|NA|TRBV29-1
CSATGGPYEQYF
TGCAGCGCAACAGGGGGGCCCTACGAGCAGTACTTC
>TRBJ1-6|TRBD1|many|TRBV6-5
CASSRDRDNSPLHF
TGTGCCAGCAGCCGGGACAGAGATAATTCACCCCTCCACTTT
>TRBJ1-1|TRBD1|many|TRBV10-3
CAISIGQGNTEAFF
TGTGCCATCAGTATTGGACAGGGGAACACTGAAGCTTTCTTT
>TRBJ1-1|TRBD1|NA|TRBV20-1
CSARDNRGTGAPWTEAFF
TGCAGTGCTAGAGATAACAGGGGGACAGGGGCCCCATGGACTGAAGCTTTCTTT
>TRBJ1-5|NA|NA|TRBV19
CASSWDQGGNQPQHF
TGTGCCAGTAGTTGGGACCAAGGCGGCAATCAGCCCCAGCATTTT
>TRBJ1-1|NA|NA|TRBV6-2/TRBV6-3
CASSLGENTEAFF
TGTGCCAGCAGTTTGGGAGAGAACACTGAAGCTTTCTTT
>TRBJ2-2|NA|few|TRBV7-9
CASSLGPGELFF
TGTGCCAGCAGCTTAGGACCCGGGGAGCTGTTTTTT
>TRBJ2-6|NA|many|TRBV5-1
CASKDTSGANVLTF
TGCGCCAGCAAGGACACCTCTGGGGCCAACGTCCTGACTTTC
>TRBJ1-6|NA|many|TRBV20-1
CSARDSPIDGNSPLHF
TGCAGTGCTAGAGATTCCCCTATCGACGGTAATTCACCCCTCCACTTT
>TRBJ2-1|NA|many|TRBV4-3
CASSQELVDEQFF
TGCGCCAGCAGCCAAGAACTAGTTGATGAGCAGTTCTTC
>TRBJ2-3|NA|many|TRBV27
CASRPRPRGSTDTQYF
TGTGCCAGCCGGCCCCGACCCAGAGGGAGCACAGATACGCAGTATTTT
>TRBJ1-5|NA|many|TRBV5-1
CANPEGWAPGTWNQPQHF
TGCGCCAACCCTGAGGGATGGGCCCCCGGGACGTGGAATCAGCCCCAGCATTTT
>TRBJ2-3|NA|many|TRBV28
CASSPPSTDTQYF
TGTGCCAGCAGCCCGCCGAGCACAGATACGCAGTATTTT
>TRBJ2-5|NA|few|TRBV7-2
CASSFQTGQETQYF
TGTGCCAGCAGCTTCCAGACAGGTCAAGAGACCCAGTACTTC
>TRBJ1-2|NA|many|TRBV5-1
CASSLTETYNGYTF
TGCGCCAGCAGCTTGACAGAGACCTATAATGGCTACACCTTC